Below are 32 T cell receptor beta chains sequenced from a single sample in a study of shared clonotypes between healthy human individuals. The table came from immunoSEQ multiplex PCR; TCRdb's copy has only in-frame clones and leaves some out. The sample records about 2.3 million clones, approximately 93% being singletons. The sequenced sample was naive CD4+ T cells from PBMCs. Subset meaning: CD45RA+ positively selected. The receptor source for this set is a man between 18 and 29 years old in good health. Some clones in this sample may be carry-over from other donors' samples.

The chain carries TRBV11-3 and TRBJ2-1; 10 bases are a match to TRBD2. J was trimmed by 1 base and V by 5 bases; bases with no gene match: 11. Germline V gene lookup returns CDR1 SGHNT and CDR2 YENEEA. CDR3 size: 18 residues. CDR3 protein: CASSPLGSGGLSYNEQFF. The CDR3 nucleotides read TGTGCCAGCAGCCCCTTGGGTAGCGGGGGGTTGTCCTACAATGAGCAGTTCTTC.

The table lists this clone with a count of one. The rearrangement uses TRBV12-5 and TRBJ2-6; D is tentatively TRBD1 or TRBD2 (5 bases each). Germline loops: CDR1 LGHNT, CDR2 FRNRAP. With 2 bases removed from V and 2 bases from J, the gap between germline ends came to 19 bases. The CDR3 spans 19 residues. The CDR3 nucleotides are TGTGCTAGTGGTTTGTTACCCCCCCCTTTGGGGGCTGGGGCCAACGTCCTGACTTTC. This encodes CASGLLPPPLGAGANVLTF.

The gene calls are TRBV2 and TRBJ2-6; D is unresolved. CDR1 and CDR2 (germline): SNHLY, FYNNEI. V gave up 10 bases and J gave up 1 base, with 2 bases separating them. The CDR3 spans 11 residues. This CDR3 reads CATSGANVLTF. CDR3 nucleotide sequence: TGTGCCACTTCTGGGGCCAACGTCCTGACTTTC.

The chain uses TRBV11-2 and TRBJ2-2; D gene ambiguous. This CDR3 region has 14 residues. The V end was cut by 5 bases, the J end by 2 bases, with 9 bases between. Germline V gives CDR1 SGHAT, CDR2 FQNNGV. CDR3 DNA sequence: TGTGCCAGCAGCCGATTCCTAAACACCGGGGAGCTGTTTTTT. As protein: CASSRFLNTGELFF.

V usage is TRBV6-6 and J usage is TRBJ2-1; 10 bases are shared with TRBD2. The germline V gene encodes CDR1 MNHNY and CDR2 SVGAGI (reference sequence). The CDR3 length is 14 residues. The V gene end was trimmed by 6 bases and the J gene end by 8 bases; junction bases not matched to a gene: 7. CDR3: CASRTSGIGHEQFF. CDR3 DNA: TGTGCCAGCAGAACTAGCGGGATCGGTCATGAGCAGTTCTTC.

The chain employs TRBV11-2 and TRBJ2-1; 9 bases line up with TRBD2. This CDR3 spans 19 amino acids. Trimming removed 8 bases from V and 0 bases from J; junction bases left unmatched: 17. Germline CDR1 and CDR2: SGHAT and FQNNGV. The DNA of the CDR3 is TGTGCCAGCCGCCCGACCGGGACTAGCCCTGTTAGCTCCTACAATGAGCAGTTCTTC. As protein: CASRPTGTSPVSSYNEQFF.

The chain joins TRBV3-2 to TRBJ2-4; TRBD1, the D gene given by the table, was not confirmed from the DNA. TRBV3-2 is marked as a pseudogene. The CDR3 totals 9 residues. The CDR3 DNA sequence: TGTGCCAGCAAAAGGACAAGGGACTTC. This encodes CASKRTRDF.

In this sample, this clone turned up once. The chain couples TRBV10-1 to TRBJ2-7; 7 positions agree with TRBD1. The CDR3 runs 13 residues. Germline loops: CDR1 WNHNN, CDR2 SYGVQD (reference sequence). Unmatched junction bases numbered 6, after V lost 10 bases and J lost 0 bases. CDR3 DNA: TGCGCCACCTCCAGGACAGGCTCCTACGAGCAGTACTTC. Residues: CATSRTGSYEQYF.

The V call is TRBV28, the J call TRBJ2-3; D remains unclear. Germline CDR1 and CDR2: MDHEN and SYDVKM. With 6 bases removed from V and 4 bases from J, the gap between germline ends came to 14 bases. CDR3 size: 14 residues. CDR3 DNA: TGTGCCAGCAGCCCACCTCCTTGGTCAGATACGCAGTATTTT. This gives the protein CASSPPPWSDTQYF.

The DNA of the CDR3 is TGTGCCAGCAGCCCGGCAGGGACAGGGGTCTCCACAGATACGCAGTATTTT. Translating it yields CASSPAGTGVSTDTQYF. V and J are TRBV7-3 and TRBJ2-3; 10 bases map to TRBD1. This CDR3 region has 17 residues. J lost 2 bases, V lost 5 bases, and 10 bases had no gene match. Per the germline V gene, CDR1 is SGHTA and CDR2 is FQGTGA.

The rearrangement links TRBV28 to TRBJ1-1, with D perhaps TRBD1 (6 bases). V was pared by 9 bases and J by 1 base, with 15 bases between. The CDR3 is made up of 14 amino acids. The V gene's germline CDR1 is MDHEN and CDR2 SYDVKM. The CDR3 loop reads CASAILTGNTEAFF. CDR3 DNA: TGTGCCAGTGCGATTCTGACAGGGAACACTGAAGCTTTCTTT.

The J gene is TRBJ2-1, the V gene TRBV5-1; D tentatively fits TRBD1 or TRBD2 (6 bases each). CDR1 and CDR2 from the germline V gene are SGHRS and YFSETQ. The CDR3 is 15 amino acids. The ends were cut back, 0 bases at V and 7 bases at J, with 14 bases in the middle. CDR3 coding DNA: TGCGCCAGCAGCTTGGTTAGGGGGGCAGTTAATGAGCAGTTCTTC. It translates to CASSLVRGAVNEQFF.

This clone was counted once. Here the CDR3 reads CASSSDRDGYTGELFF. CDR3 nucleotide sequence: TGTGCCAGCAGCTCGGACCGGGACGGGTACACCGGGGAGCTGTTTTTT. V gene TRBV7-9 combines with J gene TRBJ2-2, with D possibly called TRBD1 or TRBD2 (5 bases each). V lost 4 bases and J 3 bases, leaving 15 bases between the germline ends. Per the germline V gene, CDR1 is SEHNR and CDR2 is FQNEAQ (reference sequence). The CDR3 extends over 16 amino acids.

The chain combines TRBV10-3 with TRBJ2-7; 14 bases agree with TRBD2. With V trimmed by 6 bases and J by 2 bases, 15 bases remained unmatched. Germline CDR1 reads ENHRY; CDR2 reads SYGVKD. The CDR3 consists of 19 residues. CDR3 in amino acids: CAIRTPGLAGEQSAYEQYF. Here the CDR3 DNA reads TGTGCCATCAGGACCCCGGGACTAGCGGGAGAACAGTCCGCCTACGAGCAGTACTTC.

Here the CDR3 DNA reads TGTGCCAGCAGCCGAGGGGCGGGACTAGCGGGAGACAATGAGCAGTTCTTC. Protein sequence: CASSRGAGLAGDNEQFF. This rearrangement joins TRBV5-8 to TRBJ2-1; 14 bases match TRBD2. CDR1 is SGHTS, CDR2 YDEGEE, per germline. The junction had 8 bases not matched to a gene; V was cut back by 4 bases and J by 5 bases. The CDR3 runs to 17 residues.

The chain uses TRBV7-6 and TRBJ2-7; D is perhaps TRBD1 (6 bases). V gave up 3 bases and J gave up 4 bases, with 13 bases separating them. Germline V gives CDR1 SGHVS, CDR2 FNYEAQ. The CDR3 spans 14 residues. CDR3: CASSFEQGPYEQYF. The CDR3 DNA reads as TGTGCCAGCAGCTTTGAACAGGGACCATACGAGCAGTACTTC.

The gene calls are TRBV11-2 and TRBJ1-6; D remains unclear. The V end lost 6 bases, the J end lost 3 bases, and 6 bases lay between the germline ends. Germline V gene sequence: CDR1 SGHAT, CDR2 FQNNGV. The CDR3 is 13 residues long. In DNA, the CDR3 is TGTGCCAGCAGAGAGGGCTATAATTCACCCCTCCACTTT. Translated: CASREGYNSPLHF.

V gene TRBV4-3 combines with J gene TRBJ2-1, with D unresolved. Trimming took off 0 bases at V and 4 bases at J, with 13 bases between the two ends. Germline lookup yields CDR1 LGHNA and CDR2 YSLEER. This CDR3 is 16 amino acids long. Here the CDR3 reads CASSQESIKLYNEQFF. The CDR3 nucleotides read TGCGCCAGCAGCCAAGAGTCCATTAAGCTTTACAATGAGCAGTTCTTC.

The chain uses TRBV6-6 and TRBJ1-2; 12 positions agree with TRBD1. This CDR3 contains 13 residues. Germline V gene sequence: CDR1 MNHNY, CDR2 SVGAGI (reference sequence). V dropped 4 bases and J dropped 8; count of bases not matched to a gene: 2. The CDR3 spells CASSWDRGLGYTF. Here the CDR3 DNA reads TGTGCCAGCAGTTGGGACAGGGGGCTAGGCTACACCTTC.

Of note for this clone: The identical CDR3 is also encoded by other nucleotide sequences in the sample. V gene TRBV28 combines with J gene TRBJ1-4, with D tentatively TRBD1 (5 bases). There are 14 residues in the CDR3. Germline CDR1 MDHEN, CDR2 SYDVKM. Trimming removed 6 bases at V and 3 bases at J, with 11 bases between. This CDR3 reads CASSRTGPNEKLFF. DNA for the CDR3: TGTGCCAGCAGCCGCACGGGGCCTAATGAAAAACTGTTTTTT.

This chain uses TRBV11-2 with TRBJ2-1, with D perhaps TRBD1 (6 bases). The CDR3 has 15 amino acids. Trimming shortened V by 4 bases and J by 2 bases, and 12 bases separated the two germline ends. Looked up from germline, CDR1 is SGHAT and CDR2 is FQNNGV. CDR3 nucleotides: TGTGCCAGCAGCTCCGGGACAACCCCCTACAATGAGCAGTTCTTC. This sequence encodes CASSSGTTPYNEQFF.

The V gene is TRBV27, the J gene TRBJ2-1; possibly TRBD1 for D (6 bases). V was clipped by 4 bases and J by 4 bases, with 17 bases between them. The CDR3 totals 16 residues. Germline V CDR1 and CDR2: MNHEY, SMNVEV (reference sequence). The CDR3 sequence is CASSSSANRVYNEQFF. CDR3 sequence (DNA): TGTGCCAGCAGTTCATCGGCTAACAGGGTTTACAATGAGCAGTTCTTC.

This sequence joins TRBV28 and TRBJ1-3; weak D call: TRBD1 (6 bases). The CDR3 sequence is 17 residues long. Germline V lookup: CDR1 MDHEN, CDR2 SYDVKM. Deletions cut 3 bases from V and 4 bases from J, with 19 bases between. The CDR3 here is CASSLRQGKGLGNTIYF. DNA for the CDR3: TGTGCCAGCAGTTTGAGGCAGGGGAAGGGACTAGGAAACACCATATATTTT.

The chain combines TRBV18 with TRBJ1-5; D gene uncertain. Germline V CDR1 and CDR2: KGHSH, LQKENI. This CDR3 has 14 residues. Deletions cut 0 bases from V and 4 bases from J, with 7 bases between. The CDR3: CASSPPDGNQPQHF. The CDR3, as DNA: TGTGCCAGCTCACCACCCGACGGTAATCAGCCCCAGCATTTT.

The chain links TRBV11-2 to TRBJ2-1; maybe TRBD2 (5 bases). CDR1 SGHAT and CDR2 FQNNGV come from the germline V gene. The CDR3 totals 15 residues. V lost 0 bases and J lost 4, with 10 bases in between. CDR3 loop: CASSLEGATYNEQFF. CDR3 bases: TGTGCCAGCAGCTTAGAGGGAGCAACTTACAATGAGCAGTTCTTC.

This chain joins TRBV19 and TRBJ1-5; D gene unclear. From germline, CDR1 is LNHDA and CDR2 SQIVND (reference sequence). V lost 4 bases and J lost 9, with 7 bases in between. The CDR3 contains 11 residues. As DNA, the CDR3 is TGTGCCAGTAGTACGACTGGGCCCCAGCATTTT. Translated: CASSTTGPQHF.

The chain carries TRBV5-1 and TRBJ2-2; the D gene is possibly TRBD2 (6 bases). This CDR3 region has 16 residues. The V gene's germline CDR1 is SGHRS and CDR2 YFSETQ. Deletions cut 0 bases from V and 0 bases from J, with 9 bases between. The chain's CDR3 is CASSLGERANTGELFF. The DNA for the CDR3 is TGCGCCAGCAGCTTGGGTGAGCGGGCGAACACCGGGGAGCTGTTTTTT. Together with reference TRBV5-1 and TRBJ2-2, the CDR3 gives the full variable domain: KAGVTQTPRYLIKTRGQQVTLSCSPISGHRSVSWYQQTPGQGLQFLFEYFSETQRNKGNFPGRFSGRQFSNSRSEMNVSTLELGDSALYLCASSLGERANTGELFFGEGSRLTVL.

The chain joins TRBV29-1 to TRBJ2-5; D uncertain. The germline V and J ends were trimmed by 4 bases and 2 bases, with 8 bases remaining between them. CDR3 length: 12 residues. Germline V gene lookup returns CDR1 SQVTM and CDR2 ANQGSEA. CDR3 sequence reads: CSVVGRQETQYF. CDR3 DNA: TGCAGCGTTGTGGGCAGGCAAGAGACCCAGTACTTC.

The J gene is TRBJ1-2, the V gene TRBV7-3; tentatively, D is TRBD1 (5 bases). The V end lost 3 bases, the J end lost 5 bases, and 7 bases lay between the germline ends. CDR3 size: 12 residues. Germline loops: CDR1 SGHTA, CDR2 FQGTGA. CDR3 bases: TGTGCCAGCAGCTTGACAGAATATGGCTACACCTTC. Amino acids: CASSLTEYGYTF.

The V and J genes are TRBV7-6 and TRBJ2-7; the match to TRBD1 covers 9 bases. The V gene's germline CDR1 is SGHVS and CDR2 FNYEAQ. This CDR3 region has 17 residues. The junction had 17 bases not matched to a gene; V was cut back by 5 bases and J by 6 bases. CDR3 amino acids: CASSRPTQGTGRAEQYF. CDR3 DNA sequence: TGTGCCAGCAGCCGACCGACTCAAGGGACAGGGCGAGCCGAGCAGTACTTC.

Written as DNA, the CDR3 is TGCAGCGTTGGGGACAGGGGTTTGACAGATACGCAGTATTTT. Translated, it gives CSVGDRGLTDTQYF. The chain uses TRBV29-1 and TRBJ2-3; 10 bases fit TRBD1. J lost 3 bases, V lost 4 bases, and 4 bases had no gene match. The CDR3 spans 14 residues. The germline gives CDR1 SQVTM, CDR2 ANQGSEA.

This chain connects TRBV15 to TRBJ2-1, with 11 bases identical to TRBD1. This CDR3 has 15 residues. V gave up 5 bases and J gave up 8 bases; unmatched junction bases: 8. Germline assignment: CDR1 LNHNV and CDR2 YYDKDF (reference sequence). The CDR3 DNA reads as TGTGCCACCAGCGAGGACAGGGGGCGCTTCGATGAGCAGTTCTTC. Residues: CATSEDRGRFDEQFF.